Listed below are T cell receptor beta chains from one sample, sequenced in a study of blood T cell repertoires in COVID-19. TCRdb's table, derived via immunoSEQ multiplex PCR, lists solely in-frame clones and lacks some. This table holds fewer than 250,000 clones, around 82% found once. Sequenced material: peripheral blood. The receptors were gathered from a man aged 50 or older with active or convalescent COVID-19. The CDR3 runs from the conserved cysteine through the conserved F or W. A D gene is named only where the DNA matches it firmly. Some rows have no size entry. The others give once, few or many, or a class for an expanded clone.

v_gene	j_gene	abundance	d_gene	CDR3nt	CDR3aa
TRBV9	TRBJ2-1	-	TRBD2	TGTGCCAGCAGCGCCCCACTAGCGGGGGGGAGCTCCTACAATGAGCAGTTCTTC	CASSAPLAGGSSYNEQFF
TRBV3-1/TRBV3-2	TRBJ2-5	-	-	TGTGCCAGCAGCCTGAGAGCGGGCTACCAAGAGACCCAGTACTTC	CASSLRAGYQETQYF
TRBV9	TRBJ1-3	-	TRBD1	TGTGCCAGCAGCGCCCCTCGGACAGGGGGGCGAAACACCATATATTTT	CASSAPRTGGRNTIYF
TRBV27	TRBJ2-3	few	TRBD2	TGTGCCAGCAGTCCGTCGACAGCGGGAACAGATACGCAGTATTTT	CASSPSTAGTDTQYF
TRBV7-8	TRBJ1-2	-	-	TGTGCCAGCAGCTTAGGTCGGGGGGAGAGGGCATATGGCTACACCTTC	CASSLGRGERAYGYTF
TRBV11-3	TRBJ2-5	-	TRBD2	TGTGCCAGCAGCTTTGGGACTAGCGGAGATCAAGAGACCCAGTACTTC	CASSFGTSGDQETQYF
TRBV5-1	TRBJ1-2	-	-	TGCGCCAGCAGCGAGGGCAGTTCCTATGGCTACACCTTC	CASSEGSSYGYTF
TRBV5-4	TRBJ2-7	few	TRBD1	TGTGCCAGCAGCTTCGCCAGAGGGGGCTATGAGCAGTACTTC	CASSFARGGYEQYF
TRBV30	TRBJ1-3	-	TRBD1	TGTGCCTGGAACGCCAGGGGGCCTGGAAACACCATATATTTT	CAWNARGPGNTIYF
TRBV27	TRBJ2-1	-	TRBD2	TGTGCCAGCAGTCCCTTAAGCGGGGGGCGCTCCTACAATGAGCAGTTCTTC	CASSPLSGGRSYNEQFF
TRBV7-2	TRBJ1-5	-	-	TGTGCCAGCAGCCCCCCCCAGCAGGGTGGTCAGCCCCAGCATTTT	CASSPPQQGGQPQHF
TRBV5-6	TRBJ2-5	once	-	TGTGCCAGCAGCCCCGGGACTCTGGGGGAGACCCAGTACTTC	CASSPGTLGETQYF
TRBV4-3	TRBJ2-1	-	-	TGCGCCAGCAGCCAACAGGGATTCTCTAGGGATGAGCAGTTCTTC	CASSQQGFSRDEQFF
TRBV5-1	TRBJ1-2	-	TRBD1	TGCGCCAGCAGCTCCGTCAGACAGGGCTATGGCTACACCTTC	CASSSVRQGYGYTF
TRBV19	TRBJ1-4	-	-	TGTGCCAGCTCAGGTCCAACTAATGAAAAACTGTTTTTT	CASSGPTNEKLFF
TRBV28	TRBJ2-7	-	-	TGTGCCAACCCACGCCTAGAATTACAGGGCAGCTCCTACGAGCAGTACTTC	CANPRLELQGSSYEQYF
TRBV29-1	TRBJ1-2	-	-	TGCAGCGTTGGGGGAGCGTCTTATGGCTACACCTTC	CSVGGASYGYTF
TRBV19	TRBJ1-5	-	TRBD1	TGTGCCAGTAGTAGGGACAGGGATCAGCCCCAGCATTTT	CASSRDRDQPQHF